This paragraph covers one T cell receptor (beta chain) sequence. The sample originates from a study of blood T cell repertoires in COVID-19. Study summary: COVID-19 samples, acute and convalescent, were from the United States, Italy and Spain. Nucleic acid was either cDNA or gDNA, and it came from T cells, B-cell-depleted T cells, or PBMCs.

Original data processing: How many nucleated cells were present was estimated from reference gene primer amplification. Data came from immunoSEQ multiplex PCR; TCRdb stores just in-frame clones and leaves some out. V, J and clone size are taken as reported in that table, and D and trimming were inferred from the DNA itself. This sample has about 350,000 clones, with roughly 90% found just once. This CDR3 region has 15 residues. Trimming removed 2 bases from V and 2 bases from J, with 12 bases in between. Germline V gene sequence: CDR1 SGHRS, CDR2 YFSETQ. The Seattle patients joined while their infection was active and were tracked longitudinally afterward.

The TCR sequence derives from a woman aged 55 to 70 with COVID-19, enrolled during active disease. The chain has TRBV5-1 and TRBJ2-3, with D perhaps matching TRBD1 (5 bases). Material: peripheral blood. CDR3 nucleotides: TGCGCCAGCAGCTTAACAGGCGACTTCACAGATACGCAGTATTTT. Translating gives CASSLTGDFTDTQYF.